The TCR beta chain under discussion was sequenced for a study of T cells after yellow fever vaccination (dated by TCRdb to between 2019 and 2020). Broadly, across the study: The SMART-Seq v4 Ultra Low Input RNA kit was used to prepare libraries from fractions with low cell numbers. Bulk TCR alpha and beta repertoires were sequenced longitudinally to track T-cell clones before and after primary and booster YFV17D yellow fever vaccination. Two healthy male donors, one aged 18 to 30 and one aged 30 to 40 years, made up the cohort. Blood samples were taken at several timepoints before and after primary and secondary immunization, and bulk PBMC replicates and cell subsets were isolated.

The sample's treatment or condition, from its label and the paper: live attenuated yellow fever vaccine strain. A standard Ficoll-Paque protocol was used to isolate PBMCs from peripheral blood. Epitope-specific CD8 T cells were sorted with a dextramer loaded with the yellow fever NS4B epitope peptide, and anti-CD3 and anti-CD8 staining was applied. RNA was extracted with TriZol from bulk PBMCs, CD4 and CD8 fractions, and dextramer-positive and dextramer-negative fractions. The paper's findings and limits, for the study overall: The study included only two donors, which limits how far the findings can be generalized. Computational filtering was needed because FACS-sorted repertoires could contain abundant contaminating clonotypes from the bulk population. After the booster, most of the clones that had expanded following primary vaccination were detected again (96% of CD4 and around 87% of CD8), which suggests that memory was broadly maintained. A small fraction of clonotypes showed up in both the CD4 and CD8 compartments, probably as a result of convergent recombination. Compared with the primary T-cell response, the secondary T-cell response was faster but weaker, reaching its peak on day 5 rather than on day 15.

Details on this clonotype: Nothing much larger sits one base from this clone, and base qualities are not available.

TCR cDNA was synthesized by 5'RACE template switching, which introduced a universal primer site and unique molecular identifiers. cDNA synthesis was primed from both the TCR alpha and TCR beta constant segments. Libraries were amplified in two PCR steps, with sample barcodes and sequencing adapters added in the second step. Sequencing of the libraries was done on either Illumina HiSeq 2500 (2x100 bp) or NovaSeq (2x150 bp). The published analysis was carried out like this. Reads were demultiplexed and collapsed into UMI consensus sequences with MIGEC, and V(D)J alignment was performed with MiXCR. Vaccine-responding clonotypes were identified with edgeR using replicate PBMC samples, with FDR below 0.01 and a log2 fold change above 5 up to day 15 being required. Bulk clonotypes were assigned CD4 or CD8 identity according to which sequenced CD4 or CD8 repertoire held them at higher abundance. NS4B-specific clonotypes were defined as those at least 10-fold enriched in dextramer-positive over dextramer-negative fractions; CD4-biased clonotypes were excluded. TCRdb applied fastp at Q25 and MiXCR to the public reads, then kept only in-frame beta chains. Here each entry gathers all rows of one CDR3 protein and keeps the most common genes and DNA. The V and J calls and clone size are TCRdb's, not the authors'. For this sample there are about 96,000 distinct CDR3 sequences; roughly 10% appear just once. Clones ranked in the top ten supply around a sixth of the sample.

Spanning cysteine to phenylalanine, the CDR3 consists of 14 amino acids. Only the CDR3 DNA is retained, 42 bases long and in frame from the first base. Compared with germline, V lacks 4 bases and J lacks 3 bases; bases without a gene match: 5. From a lookup of the germline V gene (reference sequence), CDR1 and CDR2 are SGHKS and YYEKEE. Sequenced material: CD8+ T cells not binding an NS4B(214-222) dextramer, sorted from PBMCs, taken less than 16 days after the first yellow fever vaccination. The cell subset or site label corresponds to: NS4B epitope dextramer-negative CD8 T cells. This TCR was recovered from a young man who received the YFV17D yellow fever vaccine. The sequence links TRBV5-5 to TRBJ2-7; 9 bases in the middle match TRBD1. The DNA sequence is as follows: TGTGCCAGCAGCGGGGGACAGGGCCACTACGAGCAGTACTTC. It translates to CASSGGQGHYEQYF. The CDR3, completed at both ends by the reference TRBV5-5 and TRBJ2-7 genes, gives the full variable domain DAGVTQSPTHLIKTRGQQVTLRCSPISGHKSVSWYQQVLGQGPQFIFQYYEKEERGRGNFPDRFSARQFPNYSSELNVNALLLGDSALYLCASSGGQGHYEQYFGPGTRLTVT.